One and the same sample provided the 32 T cell receptor beta chains below, sequenced in a study of Ad26.COV2.S vaccination and SARS-CoV-2 variants (dated by TCRdb to the early 2020s). Library preparation employed the immunoSEQ multiplex PCR assay. TCRdb took this table from immuneACCESS and kept in-frame rearrangements with V and J called. Such tables lack part of the clones; where checked against another copy, unresolved V genes explain under half of the gap, and the rest is unexplained. A total of roughly 320,000 clones appear in this sample, around four fifths of them only once. The ten largest clones add up to around 2.2% of the sample. The treatment or condition label, as the study defines it: approximately 18 received Ad26.COV2.S at low or high dose, single or two shots; 5 received placebo; per-sample allocation not given. Repertoires of vaccine and placebo recipients were sequenced from samples collected on day 63 after the first injection.

The sequences come from peripheral blood, collected in a trial of Ad26.COV2.S vaccine versus placebo. The source of these receptors is a person aged 18-60 years who received the Ad26.COV2.S COVID-19 vaccine or a placebo.

This chain joins TRBV6-4 and TRBJ2-7; no reliable D call. Trimming took 8 bases from V and 1 from J, leaving 15 bases between them. This CDR3 has 14 amino acids. Germline V gene sequence: CDR1 MRHNA, CDR2 SNTAGT. The CDR3 nucleotides read TGTGCCAGCCCCCCTTGTAGCCAGTCCTACGAGCAGTACTTC. Translating it yields CASPPCSQSYEQYF.

The chain is built from TRBV6-4 and TRBJ2-2; 9 bases align to TRBD2. Trimming cost V 2 bases and J 4 bases; bases outside gene matches: 5. The CDR3 runs to 16 residues. The germline V gene has CDR1 MRHNA and CDR2 SNTAGT. CDR3 in DNA: TGTGCCAGCAGTGACAAGGGACTAGCTGTCACCGGGGAGCTGTTTTTT. Translated: CASSDKGLAVTGELFF.

The CDR3 DNA reads as TGTGCCATTCTCACCGGGACTAGCGGCACCGGGGAGCTGTTTTTT. This gives the protein CAILTGTSGTGELFF. The chain employs TRBV10-3 and TRBJ2-2; TRBD2 aligns across 11 bases. The germline CDR1 and CDR2 sequences are ENHRY and SYGVKD. V shed 9 bases, J shed 4 bases, and the junction held 7 bases outside the gene matches. The CDR3 length is 15 residues.

The rearrangement uses TRBV6-6 and TRBJ1-2; 9 nucleotides match TRBD1. The V gene's germline CDR1 is MNHNY and CDR2 SVGAGI (reference sequence). The CDR3 sequence is 15 residues long. Trimming took 2 bases from V and 6 from J; bases not matched to a gene: 7. The CDR3 loop is CASSYTGGQGDGYTF. CDR3 DNA sequence: TGTGCCAGCAGTTACACGGGGGGACAGGGCGATGGCTACACCTTC.

The rearrangement joins TRBV5-1 to TRBJ2-5, with D tentatively TRBD2 (5 bases). The V and J ends lost 0 bases and 3 bases respectively, with 15 bases between them. The germline CDR1 and CDR2 sequences are SGHRS and YFSETQ. This CDR3 has 16 residues. CDR3 protein: CASSLVVGKGKETQYF. CDR3 coding DNA: TGCGCCAGCAGCTTGGTCGTCGGGAAGGGAAAAGAGACCCAGTACTTC. Based on the CDR3 plus reference TRBV5-1 and TRBJ2-5, the full variable domain is KAGVTQTPRYLIKTRGQQVTLSCSPISGHRSVSWYQQTPGQGLQFLFEYFSETQRNKGNFPGRFSGRQFSNSRSEMNVSTLELGDSALYLCASSLVVGKGKETQYFGPGTRLLVL.

The chain employs TRBV15 and TRBJ2-2; 14 nucleotides line up with TRBD2. The germline gives CDR1 LNHNV, CDR2 YYDKDF (reference sequence). V dropped 6 bases and J dropped 3; count of bases not matched to a gene: 3. The CDR3 extends over 16 amino acids. Here the CDR3 DNA reads TGTGCCACCAGTGGACTAGCGGGGGGACACACCGGGGAGCTGTTTTTT. It is translated as CATSGLAGGHTGELFF.

The chain carries TRBV3-1 (or the pseudogene TRBV3-2) and TRBJ1-4; D not certain. CDR1 and CDR2 (germline): LGHDT, YNNKEL (reference sequence). The V gene lost 2 bases and the J gene lost 8 bases, with 18 bases spanning the gap. This CDR3 is 16 amino acids long. In DNA form, the CDR3 reads TGTGCCAGCAGCCAACCGTTCAGATTCGGGAGGGAAAAACTGTTTTTT. It is translated as CASSQPFRFGREKLFF.

The rearrangement links TRBV29-1 to TRBJ2-3, with D maybe TRBD1 (5 bases). CDR1 SQVTM and CDR2 ANQGSEA come from the germline V gene. Trimming pared 6 bases from V and 0 bases from J, leaving 10 bases between. The CDR3 runs 13 residues. Here the CDR3 reads CSVQALSTDTQYF. Written as DNA, the CDR3 is TGCAGCGTACAGGCGCTTAGCACAGATACGCAGTATTTT.

V usage is TRBV5-6 and J usage is TRBJ2-3; TRBD1 matches at 8 bases. J lost 2 bases, V lost 5 bases, and 7 bases had no gene match. Germline CDR1 and CDR2: SGHDT and YYEEEE. CDR3 size: 15 residues. CDR3 DNA sequence: TGTGCCAGCAGGAAAGGACAGGGCCTCACAGATACGCAGTATTTT. Protein sequence: CASRKGQGLTDTQYF.

This clone appeared a single time. The rearrangement uses TRBV25-1 and TRBJ2-3; 11 bases fit TRBD2. V trimming: 5 bases; J trimming: 5 bases; junction bases outside the gene matches: 9. CDR3 length equals 16 residues. Germline V gives CDR1 MGHDK, CDR2 SYGVNS. For the CDR3, the DNA is TGTGCCAGCAGTCCCAGACTGGGGACTAGCGGAGATACGCAGTATTTT. The encoded protein is CASSPRLGTSGDTQYF.

This chain joins TRBV24-1 and TRBJ2-3; perhaps D is TRBD1 or TRBD2 (6 bases each). Trimming shortened V by 2 bases and J by 4 bases, and 21 bases separated the two germline ends. This CDR3 region has 18 residues. Germline V gene data show CDR1 as KGHDR and CDR2 as SFDVKD. CDR3 region: CATSDSAKGGFAPDTQYF. CDR3 nucleotides: TGTGCCACCAGTGATTCCGCAAAAGGGGGGTTTGCCCCAGATACGCAGTATTTT.

The rearrangement links TRBV9 to TRBJ1-1; D unresolved. CDR3 length equals 14 residues. Trimming shortened V by 4 bases and J by 0 bases, and 10 bases separated the two germline ends. The germline CDR1 and CDR2 sequences are SGDLS and YYNGEE. The CDR3 DNA is TGTGCCAGCAGCAGCCCCGGGGTGAACACTGAAGCTTTCTTT. It translates to CASSSPGVNTEAFF.

The V gene is TRBV7-3, the J gene TRBJ2-2; a possible D gene is TRBD1 (6 bases). V was clipped by 4 bases and J by 6 bases, with 12 bases between them. Per the germline V gene, CDR1 is SGHTA and CDR2 is FQGTGA. The CDR3 covers 14 residues. The CDR3 nucleotides read TGTGCCAGCAGCTCAGAGGGGGTCCCCGGGGAGCTGTTTTTT. Amino acid sequence: CASSSEGVPGELFF.

CDR3 nucleotide sequence: TGTGCCAGCAGCGCGGGACAGAGGAGCTCCTATAATTCACCCCTCCACTTT. Translation: CASSAGQRSSYNSPLHF. The chain employs TRBV11-3 and TRBJ1-6, with TRBD1 identical over 7 bases. The CDR3 has 17 residues. The V gene end was trimmed by 5 bases and the J gene end by 0 bases; junction bases not matched to a gene: 7. Germline V gene lookup returns CDR1 SGHNT and CDR2 YENEEA.

V gene TRBV6-4 combines with J gene TRBJ2-1; 8 nucleotides line up with TRBD2. Germline CDR1 reads MRHNA; CDR2 reads SNTAGT. The CDR3 loop spans 14 amino acids. With V trimmed by 0 bases and J by 6 bases, 1 base remained unmatched. CDR3 bases: TGTGCCAGCAGTGACTCCGGGGGGGCCAATGAGCAGTTCTTC. Translation: CASSDSGGANEQFF.

The rearrangement uses TRBV9 and TRBJ2-5; TRBD1 or TRBD2 may be the D gene (5 bases each). Germline V gene data show CDR1 as SGDLS and CDR2 as YYNGEE. There are 17 residues in the CDR3. Between the trimmed V and J ends, which lost 2 bases and 0 bases, there was a span of 17 bases. CDR3 nucleotides: TGTGCCAGCAGCGTTGGTCCGGGACGGCAGTACCAAGAGACCCAGTACTTC. This encodes CASSVGPGRQYQETQYF.

This rearrangement joins TRBV2 to TRBJ2-7; D is possibly TRBD2 (5 bases). The germline CDR1 and CDR2 sequences are SNHLY and FYNNEI. Deletions cut 8 bases from V and 1 base from J, with 15 bases between. The CDR3 loop spans 14 amino acids. CDR3 sequence (DNA): TGTGCCAGCCTCTCCGGGGTCGGGTCCTACGAGCAGTACTTC. Translating gives CASLSGVGSYEQYF.

This chain joins TRBV28 and TRBJ1-2; 7 bases match TRBD1. V lost 2 bases, J lost 7 bases, and 4 bases stayed unmatched. Germline lookup yields CDR1 MDHEN and CDR2 SYDVKM. The CDR3 runs to 13 residues. CDR3 bases: TGTGCCAGCAGTTTAGGAAGGGGGCTTGGCTACACCTTC. It specifies CASSLGRGLGYTF.

V and J are TRBV7-8 and TRBJ2-5; possible D gene TRBD2, 6 bases. This CDR3 comprises 13 residues. CDR1 is SGHVS, CDR2 FQNEAQ, per germline. The V and J ends lost 8 bases and 4 bases respectively, with 14 bases between them. CDR3 nucleotides: TGTGCCAGCGAGGGCGGGGAACGAGAGACCCAGTACTTC. Translated: CASEGGERETQYF.

V usage is TRBV7-9 and J usage is TRBJ1-5; unclear D gene. From germline, CDR1 is SEHNR and CDR2 FQNEAQ (reference sequence). Trimming cost V 2 bases and J 7 bases, with 6 bases left between them. The CDR3 runs to 12 residues. The CDR3 coding sequence is TGTGCCAGCAGCTTAACTGGCCAGCCCCAGCATTTT. Encoded protein: CASSLTGQPQHF.

V usage is TRBV7-8 and J usage is TRBJ2-1; tentatively, D is TRBD2 (6 bases). CDR3 size: 16 residues. V gave up 6 bases and J gave up 2 bases, with 17 bases separating them. Germline loops: CDR1 SGHVS, CDR2 FQNEAQ. CDR3 nucleotide sequence: TGTGCCAGCAGGGCTCCCGGAGGGGCTCCCTACAATGAGCAGTTCTTC. Translation gives CASRAPGGAPYNEQFF.

V gene TRBV4-2 combines with J gene TRBJ2-1; no firm D call. CDR3 length: 13 amino acids. Germline V gene sequence: CDR1 LGHNA, CDR2 YNFKEQ. Trimming left V 4 bases short and J 7 bases short, with 11 bases between. This CDR3 is CASSRTMNNEQFF. CDR3 DNA sequence: TGTGCCAGCAGCCGCACTATGAATAATGAGCAGTTCTTC.

J is TRBJ2-6 and V is TRBV19, with 7 bases that match TRBD1. The germline CDR1 and CDR2 sequences are LNHDA and SQIVND (reference sequence). The J segment lost 0 bases and the V segment lost 2 bases, leaving 10 bases of the junction unmatched. The CDR3 runs to 19 residues. The CDR3 coding sequence is TGTGCCAGTAGTATATACGGAAAAGGGGGCAGCTCTGGGGCCAACGTCCTGACTTTC. Translated: CASSIYGKGGSSGANVLTF. Looking up the rest from reference TRBV19 and TRBJ2-6 gives the full variable domain: DGGITQSPKYLFRKEGQNVTLSCEQNLNHDAMYWYRQDPGQGLRLIYYSQIVNDFQKGDIAEGYSVSREKKESFPLTVTSAQKNPTAFYLCASSIYGKGGSSGANVLTFGAGSRLTVL.

The rearrangement links TRBV4-1 to TRBJ1-6, with 10 nucleotides matching TRBD1. The J segment lost 6 bases and the V segment lost 3 bases, leaving 2 bases of the junction unmatched. The CDR3 is 15 residues long. Germline loops: CDR1 MGHRA, CDR2 YSYEKL. DNA of the CDR3: TGCGCCAGCAGCCAGACAGGGGGCAGTAATTCACCCCTCCACTTT. Translating gives CASSQTGGSNSPLHF.

This clone was recorded a few times. V gene TRBV9 combines with J gene TRBJ2-5, with D possibly being TRBD2 (6 bases). This CDR3 comprises 15 residues. Germline lookup yields CDR1 SGDLS and CDR2 YYNGEE. Trimming shortened V by 3 bases and J by 1 base, and 13 bases separated the two germline ends. The CDR3 region is CASSGTRGGQETQYF. In DNA form, the CDR3 reads TGTGCCAGCAGCGGAACGCGGGGAGGCCAAGAGACCCAGTACTTC.

The CDR3 coding sequence is TGCGCCAGCAGCCAAGATCCTGGGACAGGGACTTTCACCGGGGAGCTGTTTTTT. The encoded protein is CASSQDPGTGTFTGELFF. This chain uses TRBV4-1 with TRBJ2-2; 9 bases align to TRBD1. This CDR3 is built from 18 residues. The germline V gene encodes CDR1 MGHRA and CDR2 YSYEKL. Germline trimming cut 0 bases from V and 4 bases from J; bases unmatched to any gene: 9.

The rearrangement uses TRBV20-1 and TRBJ1-4; the D gene is possibly TRBD1 (5 bases). V gave up 3 bases and J gave up 7 bases, with 6 bases separating them. Germline loops: CDR1 DFQATT, CDR2 SNEGSKA (reference sequence). This CDR3 has 11 residues. CDR3 region: CSASQGEKLFF. DNA for the CDR3: TGCAGTGCTAGCCAGGGTGAAAAACTGTTTTTT.

This CDR3 is CASSLEYSEKLFF. CDR3 sequence (DNA): TGTGCCAGCAGTTTAGAGTACAGTGAAAAACTGTTTTTT. J is TRBJ1-4 and V is TRBV12-3 or TRBV12-4; D unresolved. The V and J ends lost 1 base and 7 bases respectively, with 7 bases between them. The CDR3 spans 13 residues.

The V call is TRBV2, the J call TRBJ2-3, with 8 nucleotides matching TRBD1. From germline, CDR1 is SNHLY and CDR2 FYNNEI. There are 14 residues in the CDR3. Losses at the gene ends were 5 bases for V and 1 base for J; bases not matched to a gene: 2. CDR3 amino acids: CASSQDRGTDTQYF. Here the CDR3 DNA reads TGTGCCAGCAGTCAGGACAGGGGCACAGATACGCAGTATTTT.

V usage is TRBV4-1 and J usage is TRBJ2-5; the match to TRBD2 covers 8 bases. Germline CDR1 MGHRA, CDR2 YSYEKL. The CDR3 runs 16 residues. The V segment lost 1 base and the J segment 1 base; nucleotides outside the gene matches: 5. CDR3 loop: CASSQGAAGVQETQYF. As DNA, the CDR3 is TGCGCCAGCAGCCAAGGGGCAGCGGGGGTCCAAGAGACCCAGTACTTC.

This CDR3 reads CASSLVRGADTQYF. The DNA of the CDR3 is TGCGCCAGCAGCTTGGTTCGTGGGGCAGATACGCAGTATTTT. The V and J genes are TRBV5-1 and TRBJ2-3; D gene ambiguous. Between the trimmed V and J ends, which lost 0 bases and 4 bases, there was a span of 9 bases. This CDR3 has 14 amino acids. Germline lookup yields CDR1 SGHRS and CDR2 YFSETQ.

The chain employs TRBV7-6 and TRBJ2-3; the D is unclear. The CDR3 covers 13 residues. CDR1 and CDR2 from the germline V gene are SGHVS and FNYEAQ. Trimming removed 1 base from V and 2 bases from J, with 4 bases in between. The CDR3 loop reads CASSLVDTDTQYF. DNA of the CDR3: TGTGCCAGCAGCTTAGTCGACACAGATACGCAGTATTTT.